This TCR beta chain was identified in a study of Ad26.COV2.S vaccination and SARS-CoV-2 variants. This sample's treatment: 15 to 20 received Ad26.COV2.S at low or high dose, single or two shots; roughly five received placebo; per-sample allocation not given. All samples were drawn on day 63, counting from the first vaccine or placebo injection. CDR1 and CDR2 (germline): LNHNV, YYDKDF (reference sequence). This CDR3 has 17 amino acids. V shed 1 base and J shed 0 bases, with 15 bases lying between them. Notes on this clone: Its antigen is undetermined.

Study observations and caveats: Reports say spike-specific CD8+ and CD4+ T cell responses covered substantial breadth after vaccination. Estimates derived from TCR breadth and depth analyses may have underestimated total T cell responses. Vaccinated individuals (as opposed to placebo recipients) had higher spike-specific TCR breadth.

Libraries were prepared by immunoSEQ multiplex PCR; TCRdb keeps only in-frame clonotypes and omits some of them. In the table there are 350,000 to 500,000 clones, about 93% of which are singletons. The chain uses TRBV15 and TRBJ1-2; maybe TRBD1 (6 bases). This clonotype was sampled from a person between 18 and 60 years old who received the Ad26.COV2.S COVID-19 vaccine or a placebo. Source: peripheral blood, taken in a trial of Ad26.COV2.S vaccine versus placebo. The CDR3 DNA is TGTGCCACCAGCAGAGGTGGGAGACAGGACACTAACTATGGCTACACCTTC. Its protein product is CATSRGGRQDTNYGYTF.